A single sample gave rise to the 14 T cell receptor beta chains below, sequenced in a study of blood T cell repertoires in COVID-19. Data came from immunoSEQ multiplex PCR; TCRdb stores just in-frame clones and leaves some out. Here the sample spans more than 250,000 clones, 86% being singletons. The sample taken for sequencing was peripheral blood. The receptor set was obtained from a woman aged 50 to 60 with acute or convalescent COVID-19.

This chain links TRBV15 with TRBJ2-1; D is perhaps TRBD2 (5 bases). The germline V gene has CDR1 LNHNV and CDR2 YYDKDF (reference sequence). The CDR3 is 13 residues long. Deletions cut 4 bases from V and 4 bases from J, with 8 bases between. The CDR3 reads CATSTGEYNEQFF. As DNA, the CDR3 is TGTGCCACCAGCACTGGGGAGTACAATGAGCAGTTCTTC.

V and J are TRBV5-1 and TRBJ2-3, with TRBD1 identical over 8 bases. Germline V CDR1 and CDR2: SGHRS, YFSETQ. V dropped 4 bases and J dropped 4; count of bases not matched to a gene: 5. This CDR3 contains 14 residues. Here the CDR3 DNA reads TGCGCCAGCAGCCCCGGACAGGGTCCAGATACGCAGTATTTT. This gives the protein CASSPGQGPDTQYF.

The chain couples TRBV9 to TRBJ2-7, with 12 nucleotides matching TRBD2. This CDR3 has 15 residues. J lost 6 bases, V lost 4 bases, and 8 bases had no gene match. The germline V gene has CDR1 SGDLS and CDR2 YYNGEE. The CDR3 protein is CASSPGTSGLVEQYF. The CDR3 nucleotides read TGTGCCAGCAGCCCCGGGACTAGCGGGTTAGTCGAGCAGTACTTC. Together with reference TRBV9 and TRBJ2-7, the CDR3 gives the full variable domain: DSGVTQTPKHLITATGQRVTLRCSPRSGDLSVYWYQQSLDQGLQFLIQYYNGEERAKGNILERFSAQQFPDLHSELNLSSLELGDSALYFCASSPGTSGLVEQYFGPGTRLTVT.

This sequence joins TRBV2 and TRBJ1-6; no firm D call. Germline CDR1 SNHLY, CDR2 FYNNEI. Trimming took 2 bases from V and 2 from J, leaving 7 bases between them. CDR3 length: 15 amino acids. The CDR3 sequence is CASSEYGPYNSPLHF. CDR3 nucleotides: TGTGCCAGCAGTGAATATGGGCCCTATAATTCACCCCTCCACTTT.

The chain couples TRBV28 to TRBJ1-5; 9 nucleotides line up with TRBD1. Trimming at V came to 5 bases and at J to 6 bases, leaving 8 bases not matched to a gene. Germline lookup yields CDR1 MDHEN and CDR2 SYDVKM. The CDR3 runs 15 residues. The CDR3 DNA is TGTGCCAGCAGTGCTCCGGGACAGGGATTTCAGCCCCAGCATTTT. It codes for CASSAPGQGFQPQHF.

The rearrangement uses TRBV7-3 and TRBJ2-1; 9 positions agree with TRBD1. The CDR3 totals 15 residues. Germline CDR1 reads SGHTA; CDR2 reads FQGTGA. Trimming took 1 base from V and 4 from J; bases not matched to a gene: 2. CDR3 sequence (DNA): TGTGCCAGCAGCTTAAGGACAGGGGCGTACAATGAGCAGTTCTTC. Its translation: CASSLRTGAYNEQFF.

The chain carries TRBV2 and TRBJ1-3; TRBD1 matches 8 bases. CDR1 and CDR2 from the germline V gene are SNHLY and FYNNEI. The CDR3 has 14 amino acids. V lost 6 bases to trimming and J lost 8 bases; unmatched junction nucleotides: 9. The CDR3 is CASSAGTGRDTIYF. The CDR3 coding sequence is TGTGCCAGCAGCGCCGGGACAGGTCGGGACACCATATATTTT. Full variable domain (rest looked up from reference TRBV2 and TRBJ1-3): EPEVTQTPSHQVTQMGQEVILRCVPISNHLYFYWYRQILGQKVEFLVSFYNNEISEKSEIFDDQFSVERPDGSNFTLKIRSTKLEDSAMYFCASSAGTGRDTIYFGEGSWLTVV.

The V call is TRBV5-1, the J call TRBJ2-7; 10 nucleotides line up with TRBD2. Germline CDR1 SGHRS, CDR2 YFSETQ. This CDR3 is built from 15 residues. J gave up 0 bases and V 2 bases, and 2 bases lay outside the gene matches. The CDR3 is CASSFLAGDSYEQYF. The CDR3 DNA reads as TGCGCCAGCAGCTTTCTAGCGGGAGACTCCTACGAGCAGTACTTC.

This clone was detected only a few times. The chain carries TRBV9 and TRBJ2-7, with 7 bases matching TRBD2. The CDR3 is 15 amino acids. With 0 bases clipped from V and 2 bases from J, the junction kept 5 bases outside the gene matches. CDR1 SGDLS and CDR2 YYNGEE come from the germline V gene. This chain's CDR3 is CASSVEAGETYEQYF. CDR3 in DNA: TGTGCCAGCAGCGTAGAGGCGGGAGAGACCTACGAGCAGTACTTC.

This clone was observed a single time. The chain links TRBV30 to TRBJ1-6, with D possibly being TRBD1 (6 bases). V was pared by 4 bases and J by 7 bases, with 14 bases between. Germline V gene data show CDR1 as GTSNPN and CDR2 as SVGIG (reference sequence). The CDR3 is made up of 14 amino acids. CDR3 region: CAWTWGQGNSPLHF. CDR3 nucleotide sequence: TGTGCCTGGACCTGGGGGCAGGGGAATTCACCCCTCCACTTT.

Here the CDR3 DNA reads TGTGCCAGCAGTTCCATACAGGAAACTAACTATGGCTACACCTTC. Protein product: CASSSIQETNYGYTF. The rearrangement joins TRBV28 to TRBJ1-2, with D possibly being TRBD1 (5 bases). Germline V CDR1 and CDR2: MDHEN, SYDVKM. The CDR3 is made up of 15 amino acids. V was cut by 4 bases and J by 0 bases, with 12 bases left in between.

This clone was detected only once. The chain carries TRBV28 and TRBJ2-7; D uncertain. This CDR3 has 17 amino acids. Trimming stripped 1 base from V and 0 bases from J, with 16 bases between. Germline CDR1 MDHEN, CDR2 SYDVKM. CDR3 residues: CASSLSGMAGASYEQYF. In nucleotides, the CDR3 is TGTGCCAGCAGTTTATCCGGTATGGCAGGCGCCTCCTACGAGCAGTACTTC.

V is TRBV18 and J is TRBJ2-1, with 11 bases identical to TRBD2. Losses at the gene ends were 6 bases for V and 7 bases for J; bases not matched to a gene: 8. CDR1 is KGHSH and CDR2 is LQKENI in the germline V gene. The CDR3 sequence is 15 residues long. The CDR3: CASSLTSGSLNEQFF. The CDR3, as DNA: TGTGCCAGCTCGCTTACTAGCGGGAGTCTGAATGAGCAGTTCTTC. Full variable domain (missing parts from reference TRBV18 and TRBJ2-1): NAGVMQNPRHLVRRRGQEARLRCSPMKGHSHVYWYRQLPEEGLKFMVYLQKENIIDESGMPKERFSAEFPKEGPSILRIQQVVRGDSAAYFCASSLTSGSLNEQFFGPGTRLTVL.

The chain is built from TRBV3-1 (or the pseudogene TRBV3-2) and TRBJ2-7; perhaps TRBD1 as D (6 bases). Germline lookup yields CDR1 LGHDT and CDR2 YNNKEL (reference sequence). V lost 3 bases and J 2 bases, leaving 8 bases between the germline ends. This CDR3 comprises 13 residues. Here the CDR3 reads CASSQGQTYEQYF. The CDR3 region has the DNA TGTGCCAGCAGCCAGGGACAAACCTACGAGCAGTACTTC.